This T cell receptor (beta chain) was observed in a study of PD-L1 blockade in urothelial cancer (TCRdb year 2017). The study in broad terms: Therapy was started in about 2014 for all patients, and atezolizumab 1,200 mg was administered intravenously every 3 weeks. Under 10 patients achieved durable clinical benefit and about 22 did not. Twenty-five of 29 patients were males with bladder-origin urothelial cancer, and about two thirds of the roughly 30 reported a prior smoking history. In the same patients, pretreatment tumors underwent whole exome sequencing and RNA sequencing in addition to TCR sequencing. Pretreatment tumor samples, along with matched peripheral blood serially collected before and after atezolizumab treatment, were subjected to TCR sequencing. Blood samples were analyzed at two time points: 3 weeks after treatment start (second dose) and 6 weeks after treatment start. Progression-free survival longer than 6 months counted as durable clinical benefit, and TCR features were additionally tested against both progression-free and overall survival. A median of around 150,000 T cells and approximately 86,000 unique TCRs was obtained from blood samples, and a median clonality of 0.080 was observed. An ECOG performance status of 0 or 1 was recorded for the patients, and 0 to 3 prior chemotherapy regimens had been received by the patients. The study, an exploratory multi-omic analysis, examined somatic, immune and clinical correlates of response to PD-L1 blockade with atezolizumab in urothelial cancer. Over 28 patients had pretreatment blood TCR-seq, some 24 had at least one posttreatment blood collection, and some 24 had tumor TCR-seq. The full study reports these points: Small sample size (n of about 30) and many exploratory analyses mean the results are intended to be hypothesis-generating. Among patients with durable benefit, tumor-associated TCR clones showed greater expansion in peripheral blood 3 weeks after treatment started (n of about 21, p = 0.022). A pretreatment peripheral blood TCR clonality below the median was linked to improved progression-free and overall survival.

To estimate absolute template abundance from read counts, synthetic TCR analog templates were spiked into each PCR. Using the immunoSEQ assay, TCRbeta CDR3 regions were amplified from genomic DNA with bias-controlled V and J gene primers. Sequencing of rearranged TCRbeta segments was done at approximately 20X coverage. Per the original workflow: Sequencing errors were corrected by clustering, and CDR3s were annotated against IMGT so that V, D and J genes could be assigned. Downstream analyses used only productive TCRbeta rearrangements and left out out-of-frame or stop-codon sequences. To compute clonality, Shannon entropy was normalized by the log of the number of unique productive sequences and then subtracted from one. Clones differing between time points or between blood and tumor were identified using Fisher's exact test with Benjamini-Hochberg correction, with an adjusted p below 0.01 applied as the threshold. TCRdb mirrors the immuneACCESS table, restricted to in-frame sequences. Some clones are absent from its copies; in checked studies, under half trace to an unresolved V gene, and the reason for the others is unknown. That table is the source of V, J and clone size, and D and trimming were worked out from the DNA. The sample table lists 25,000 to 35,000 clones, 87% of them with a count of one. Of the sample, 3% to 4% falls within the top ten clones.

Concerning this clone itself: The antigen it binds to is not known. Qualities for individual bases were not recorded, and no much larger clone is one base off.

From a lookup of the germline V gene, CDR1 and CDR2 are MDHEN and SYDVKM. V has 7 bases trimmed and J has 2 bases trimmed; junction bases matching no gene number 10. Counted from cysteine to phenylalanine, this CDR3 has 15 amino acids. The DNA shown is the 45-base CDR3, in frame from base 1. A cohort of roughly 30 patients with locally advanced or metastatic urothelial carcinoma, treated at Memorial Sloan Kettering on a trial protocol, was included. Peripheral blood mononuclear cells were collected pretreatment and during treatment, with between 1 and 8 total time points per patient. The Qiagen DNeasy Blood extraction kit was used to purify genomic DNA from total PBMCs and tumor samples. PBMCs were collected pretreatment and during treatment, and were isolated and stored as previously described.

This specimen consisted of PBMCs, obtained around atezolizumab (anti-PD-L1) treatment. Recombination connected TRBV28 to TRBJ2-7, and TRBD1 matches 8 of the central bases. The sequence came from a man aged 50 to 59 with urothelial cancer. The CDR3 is CASTLGGTGPYEQYF. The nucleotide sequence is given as TGTGCCAGCACCTTAGGGGGGACAGGACCCTACGAGCAGTACTTC.